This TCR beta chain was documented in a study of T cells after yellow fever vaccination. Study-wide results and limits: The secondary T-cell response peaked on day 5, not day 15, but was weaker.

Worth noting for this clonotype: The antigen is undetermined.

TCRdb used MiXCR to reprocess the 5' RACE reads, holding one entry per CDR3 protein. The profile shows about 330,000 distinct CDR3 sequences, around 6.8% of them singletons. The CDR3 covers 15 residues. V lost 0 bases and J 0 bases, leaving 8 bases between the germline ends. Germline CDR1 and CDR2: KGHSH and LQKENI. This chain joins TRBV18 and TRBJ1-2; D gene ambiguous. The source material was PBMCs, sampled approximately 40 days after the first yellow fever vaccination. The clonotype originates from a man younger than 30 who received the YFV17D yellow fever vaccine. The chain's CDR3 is CASSPPQPTNYGYTF. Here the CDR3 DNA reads TGTGCCAGCTCACCACCCCAGCCCACTAACTATGGCTACACCTTC.